The 20 T cell receptor beta chains in this list originate from one sample, sequenced in a study of T-cell memory formation after mild COVID-19. TCRdb reprocessed the 5' RACE reads with MiXCR, giving one entry per CDR3 protein. The table includes about 240,000 distinct CDR3 sequences, roughly 9.4% detected once. Sequenced material: PBMCs or a T cell subset sorted from them (not recorded which). Receptor source: a young man who had mild COVID-19 (a few samples of this study predate the infection). Cell type and time point are not known.

This clonotype came up a few times. The chain is built from TRBV20-1 and TRBJ1-5, with D possibly being TRBD1 (6 bases). CDR1 is DFQATT and CDR2 is SNEGSKA in the germline V gene (reference sequence). The CDR3 sequence is 13 residues long. V was cut by 6 bases and J by 5 bases, with 14 bases left in between. CDR3 sequence reads: CSATTGPHQPQHF. CDR3 DNA: TGCAGTGCGACGACAGGACCACATCAGCCCCAGCATTTT.

The V and J genes are TRBV4-3 and TRBJ2-5; no clear D. This CDR3 spans 13 amino acids. Germline V gives CDR1 LGHNA, CDR2 YSLEER. V was pared by 1 base and J by 3 bases, with 6 bases between. CDR3 sequence (DNA): TGCGCCAGCAGCCAAGGGGAAAAAGAGACCCAGTACTTC. It yields the protein CASSQGEKETQYF.

This clonotype was recorded a few times. V gene TRBV7-2 combines with J gene TRBJ2-5, with D hard to call. The CDR3 runs 14 residues. Germline V gene lookup returns CDR1 SGHTA and CDR2 FQGNSA. The V and J ends lost 2 bases and 1 base respectively, with 8 bases between them. The CDR3 DNA follows: TGTGCCAGCAGCTTATGGGCAGGCCAAGAGACCCAGTACTTC. Its protein is CASSLWAGQETQYF.

This clonotype turned up a few times. The rearrangement joins TRBV5-1 to TRBJ2-3, with D unresolved. V was clipped by 4 bases and J by 4 bases, with 13 bases between them. Germline V gene data show CDR1 as SGHRS and CDR2 as YFSETQ. The CDR3 is 14 residues long. The chain's CDR3 is CASSRTPPPDTQYF. The CDR3 DNA reads as TGCGCCAGCAGCCGGACGCCCCCACCAGATACGCAGTATTTT. Based on the CDR3 plus reference TRBV5-1 and TRBJ2-3, the full variable domain is KAGVTQTPRYLIKTRGQQVTLSCSPISGHRSVSWYQQTPGQGLQFLFEYFSETQRNKGNFPGRFSGRQFSNSRSEMNVSTLELGDSALYLCASSRTPPPDTQYFGPGTRLTVL.

This clonotype was picked up a small number of times. The rearrangement joins TRBV30 to TRBJ1-2; D is unclear. Germline V gene data show CDR1 as GTSNPN and CDR2 as SVGIG (reference sequence). This CDR3 comprises 12 residues. The V end lost 2 bases, the J end lost 3 bases, and 7 bases lay between the germline ends. The CDR3 nucleotides read TGTGCCTGGAGTCACGGGGACTATGGCTACACCTTC. Translated: CAWSHGDYGYTF.

This clonotype was seen at least ten times. V is TRBV6-5 and J is TRBJ1-4, with unresolved D. Germline lookup yields CDR1 MNHEY and CDR2 SVGAGI. V lost 6 bases and J 0 bases, leaving 8 bases between the germline ends. The CDR3 loop spans 14 amino acids. The chain's CDR3 is CASSQRATNEKLFF. The CDR3 DNA follows: TGTGCCAGCAGCCAACGGGCAACTAATGAAAAACTGTTTTTT.

There are a few counts of this clonotype. This chain connects TRBV27 to TRBJ2-6; D unclear. The CDR3 contains 14 residues. The V and J ends lost 6 bases and 1 base respectively, with 7 bases between them. The V gene's germline CDR1 is MNHEY and CDR2 SMNVEV (reference sequence). The CDR3 DNA reads TGTGCCAGCAGCGAGAGTTCTGGGGCCAACGTCCTGACTTTC. As protein: CASSESSGANVLTF.

The CDR3 coding sequence is TGCGCCAGCAGCCAAGACTGGGTGCCCGGGGCCAACGTCCTGACTTTC. As protein: CASSQDWVPGANVLTF. The chain has TRBV4-3 and TRBJ2-6; D gene ambiguous. V lost 0 bases and J lost 4, with 10 bases in between. This CDR3 region has 16 residues. CDR1 and CDR2 (germline): LGHNA, YSLEER.

The chain uses TRBV6-5 and TRBJ1-2; 8 bases are a match to TRBD1. The V and J ends lost 2 bases and 7 bases, in that order; junction bases with no gene match: 3. CDR1 and CDR2 from the germline V gene are MNHEY and SVGAGI. This CDR3 has 13 residues. CDR3 loop: CASSYRQGFGYTF. The DNA of the CDR3 is TGTGCCAGCAGTTACAGACAGGGGTTTGGCTACACCTTC.

The rearrangement uses TRBV4-3 and TRBJ2-2; D not certain. There are 16 residues in the CDR3. The V and J ends lost 0 bases and 0 bases respectively, with 8 bases between them. Germline V gene sequence: CDR1 LGHNA, CDR2 YSLEER. The CDR3 here is CASSQESWANTGELFF. As DNA, the CDR3 is TGCGCCAGCAGCCAAGAAAGCTGGGCGAACACCGGGGAGCTGTTTTTT.

The chain uses TRBV5-6 and TRBJ2-2, with 11 bases identical to TRBD2. Germline trimming cut 4 bases from V and 6 bases from J; bases unmatched to any gene: 17. This CDR3 contains 19 residues. CDR1 and CDR2 from the germline V gene are SGHDT and YYEEEE. The CDR3 DNA reads TGTGCCAGCAGCCTCACCCGGACTAGCGGGTCGGCTTGGGCCGGGGAGCTGTTTTTT. This gives the protein CASSLTRTSGSAWAGELFF.

This clonotype was picked up many times. The CDR3 region is CASEGGTGNGYTF. The CDR3 nucleotides read TGTGCCAGCGAGGGGGGGACGGGGAATGGCTACACCTTC. This chain joins TRBV25-1 and TRBJ1-2, with a weak D call TRBD1 (6 bases). The CDR3 runs to 13 residues. Germline CDR1 MGHDK, CDR2 SYGVNS. Trimming removed 8 bases at V and 6 bases at J, with 16 bases between.

This clonotype was counted ten times or more. The chain links TRBV6-2 or TRBV6-3 to TRBJ2-1, with 12 bases identical to TRBD2. V lost 5 bases and J lost 4; bases outside the gene matches: 3. The CDR3 loop spans 15 amino acids. Germline V gene sequence: CDR1 MNHEY, CDR2 SVGEGT. The CDR3 DNA reads as TGTGCCAGCAGTACCGGGACTAGCGGGTACAATGAGCAGTTCTTC. This encodes CASSTGTSGYNEQFF.

This clonotype was detected a few times. The CDR3 loop reads CASSWVNTGELFF. The DNA for the CDR3 is TGTGCCAGCAGTTGGGTAAACACCGGGGAGCTGTTTTTT. The rearrangement uses TRBV12-3 or TRBV12-4 and TRBJ2-2; D is undetermined. The CDR3 has 13 amino acids. V was cut by 4 bases and J by 2 bases, with 5 bases left in between.

This clonotype was recorded many times. The chain combines TRBV7-9 with TRBJ2-5; a possible D gene is TRBD1 (6 bases). This CDR3 contains 15 residues. Germline CDR1 SEHNR, CDR2 FQNEAQ (reference sequence). Deletions cut 2 bases from V and 3 bases from J, with 13 bases between. The CDR3, as DNA: TGTGCCAGCAGCTTACCCGCAGGGGCTAAAGAGACCCAGTACTTC. This sequence encodes CASSLPAGAKETQYF. Full variable domain (rest looked up from reference TRBV7-9 and TRBJ2-5): DTGVSQNPRHKITKRGQNVTFRCDPISEHNRLYWYRQTLGQGPEFLTYFQNEAQLEKSRLLSDRFSAERPKGSFSTLEIQRTEQGDSAMYLCASSLPAGAKETQYFGPGTRLLVL.

V usage is TRBV9 and J usage is TRBJ2-5, with unresolved D. The length of the CDR3 is 11 residues. Germline CDR1 and CDR2: SGDLS and YYNGEE. The V gene lost 0 bases and the J gene lost 6 bases, with 3 bases spanning the gap. This CDR3 reads CASSVAKTQYF. The DNA for the CDR3 is TGTGCCAGCAGCGTAGCGAAGACCCAGTACTTC.

The J gene is TRBJ1-1, the V gene TRBV29-1; D is possibly TRBD1 (5 bases). CDR1 and CDR2 (germline): SQVTM, ANQGSEA. V was cut by 6 bases and J by 0 bases, with 11 bases left in between. The CDR3 totals 13 residues. The CDR3 nucleotides read TGCAGCGTCCAGAGGGACCTGAACACTGAAGCTTTCTTT. Translated: CSVQRDLNTEAFF.

The chain uses TRBV27 and TRBJ2-3; a possible D gene is TRBD2 (6 bases). V was cut by 6 bases and J by 4 bases, with 11 bases left in between. The CDR3 contains 13 residues. Per the germline V gene, CDR1 is MNHEY and CDR2 is SMNVEV (reference sequence). CDR3 in DNA: TGTGCCAGCAGACGGGGGACCCCAGATACGCAGTATTTT. Protein: CASRRGTPDTQYF.

This clonotype has just a few counts. The chain has TRBV4-1 and TRBJ1-2; D call uncertain. Germline V gene data show CDR1 as MGHRA and CDR2 as YSYEKL. V shed 2 bases and J shed 4 bases, with 17 bases lying between them. The CDR3 spans 16 residues. This CDR3 reads CASSQIDPTGGYGYTF. In DNA form, the CDR3 reads TGCGCCAGCAGCCAAATAGACCCGACTGGCGGCTATGGCTACACCTTC.

The V gene is TRBV24-1, the J gene TRBJ1-1, with a possible D match to TRBD1 (6 bases). V was cut by 10 bases and J by 1 base, with 12 bases left in between. Germline-derived CDR1 and CDR2 are KGHDR and SFDVKD. The CDR3 is 13 residues long. The CDR3: CATKDSGNTEAFF. The CDR3 bases are TGTGCCACAAAGGACAGCGGGAACACTGAAGCTTTCTTT.